These 10 T cell receptor beta chains were all obtained from the same sample, sequenced in a study of cytomegalovirus exposure and HLA in healthy donors. The PCR made use of 60 Vbeta and 13 Jbeta primers. The method was immunoSEQ multiplex PCR; TCRdb's version includes in-frame clones alone and lacks a portion of them. Counted here are about 150,000 clones, 80% to 90% occurring once; the ten biggest clones make up roughly 1.9%. Sequences were obtained from PBMCs. These TCRs come from a young man in good health and CMV-seronegative.

CDR3 protein: CASSLWTSGRVGNEQFF. Written as DNA, the CDR3 is TGTGCCAGCAGTTTGTGGACTAGCGGGAGGGTGGGCAATGAGCAGTTCTTC. The chain combines TRBV27 with TRBJ2-1, with 15 nucleotides matching TRBD2. Germline loops: CDR1 MNHEY, CDR2 SMNVEV (reference sequence). V trimming: 3 bases; J trimming: 6 bases; junction bases outside the gene matches: 6. CDR3 size: 17 residues.

CDR3 loop: CASSPGQLGEQYF. CDR3 bases: TGTGCCAGCAGCCCGGGACAGTTAGGCGAGCAGTACTTC. V and J are TRBV2 and TRBJ2-7; TRBD1 matches at 7 bases. Germline assignment: CDR1 SNHLY and CDR2 FYNNEI. This CDR3 is built from 13 residues. J gave up 6 bases and V 6 bases, and 8 bases lay outside the gene matches.

The genes are TRBV6-4 and TRBJ2-7, with D perhaps matching TRBD2 (6 bases). In germline, CDR1 is MRHNA, CDR2 SNTAGT. The germline V and J ends were trimmed by 6 bases and 6 bases, with 21 bases remaining between them. This CDR3 is 15 amino acids long. The CDR3 sequence is CASREKTRSAREQYF. The CDR3 DNA is TGTGCCAGCAGGGAAAAGACTAGGTCAGCTCGCGAGCAGTACTTC.

The chain couples TRBV7-3 to TRBJ2-3; 9 bases align to TRBD1. V lost 5 bases to trimming and J lost 4 bases; unmatched junction nucleotides: 7. CDR3 length: 15 residues. Germline CDR1 is SGHTA and CDR2 is FQGTGA. The CDR3 coding sequence is TGTGCCAGCAGCCTAGGGACAGGGTACGCAGATACGCAGTATTTT. This encodes CASSLGTGYADTQYF.

V is TRBV6-6 and J is TRBJ2-1; 7 bases align to TRBD1. CDR3 length: 14 residues. The germline gives CDR1 MNHNY, CDR2 SVGAGI (reference sequence). Trimming took 3 bases from V and 9 from J; bases not matched to a gene: 8. CDR3 sequence (DNA): TGTGCCAGCAGTTATACCGGACAGGTGGGTGAGCAGTTCTTC. It yields the protein CASSYTGQVGEQFF.

The chain carries TRBV9 and TRBJ2-1; no firm D call. V lost 3 bases to trimming and J lost 7 bases, with 11 bases between them. This CDR3 spans 13 amino acids. In germline, CDR1 is SGDLS, CDR2 YYNGEE. The CDR3 DNA is TGTGCCAGCAGCGCAGAACCCTCGAATGAGCAGTTCTTC. Translation: CASSAEPSNEQFF.

There are a few counts of this clone. This chain links TRBV9 with TRBJ2-3, with 8 bases lining up with TRBD1. J was trimmed by 0 bases and V by 4 bases; bases with no gene match: 4. CDR1 is SGDLS and CDR2 is YYNGEE in the germline V gene. This CDR3 contains 15 residues. CDR3 coding DNA: TGTGCCAGCAGCATCTGGGACAGGAGCACAGATACGCAGTATTTT. Translating it yields CASSIWDRSTDTQYF.

This CDR3 is CAISESGDTQYF. The CDR3 DNA reads TGTGCCATCAGTGAGTCTGGCGATACGCAGTATTTT. V usage is TRBV10-3 and J usage is TRBJ2-3; D remains ambiguous. V was cut by 0 bases and J by 6 bases, with 4 bases left in between. The germline V gene encodes CDR1 ENHRY and CDR2 SYGVKD. The CDR3 consists of 12 residues.

CDR3 bases: TGCAGCGTTGAGACGGACAGGGGCCTGAACACTGAAGCTTTCTTT. This translates into CSVETDRGLNTEAFF. This chain connects TRBV29-1 to TRBJ1-1; 9 bases map to TRBD1. The length of the CDR3 is 15 residues. Trimming at V came to 3 bases and at J to 0 bases, leaving 5 bases not matched to a gene. Looked up from germline, CDR1 is SQVTM and CDR2 is ANQGSEA.

This rearrangement joins TRBV10-3 to TRBJ2-1, with 7 bases lining up with TRBD2. This CDR3 region has 13 residues. The germline CDR1 and CDR2 sequences are ENHRY and SYGVKD. The J segment lost 5 bases and the V segment lost 9 bases, leaving 7 bases of the junction unmatched. CDR3 protein: CAMTMGLNNEQFF. The DNA of the CDR3 is TGTGCCATGACTATGGGACTAAACAATGAGCAGTTCTTC.